This T cell receptor (beta chain) was found in a study of blood T cell repertoires in COVID-19. As for the study in general: Both acute and convalescent COVID-19 samples were obtained from the United States, Italy and Spain. Sources were T cells, B-cell-depleted T cells, or PBMCs; the material itself was cDNA or gDNA.

Some clones are missing from TCRdb's copy, which holds only in-frame ones; the method was immunoSEQ multiplex PCR. The table lists under 55,000 clones, about 92% of them singletons. The material sequenced was peripheral blood. This receptor was identified in a human donor in a cohort sampled during active COVID-19.

The CDR3 sequence is CASSLNSEAFF. In DNA form, the CDR3 reads TGTGCCAGCAGCTTGAATAGTGAAGCTTTCTTT. The V and J genes are TRBV5-6 and TRBJ1-1; no clear D. This CDR3 has 11 residues. V gave up 1 base and J gave up 7 bases, with 5 bases separating them. Germline loops: CDR1 SGHDT, CDR2 YYEEEE.